Below, 3 T cell receptor beta chains from the same sample are listed, as sequenced in a study of blood T cell repertoires in COVID-19. Profiling relied on immunoSEQ multiplex PCR, and the TCRdb table lists in-frame clones only, not all of them. Altogether 650,000 to 800,000 clones are present, 85% to 90% being singletons, with the ten largest covering roughly 0.25%. The sample taken for sequencing was peripheral blood. These receptors originate from a woman between 18 and 29 years old with acute or convalescent COVID-19.

This clone was seen more than once but under ten times. The V call is TRBV18, the J call TRBJ1-5, with D perhaps matching TRBD1 (5 bases). The V gene's germline CDR1 is KGHSH and CDR2 LQKENI. V lost 5 bases to trimming and J lost 7 bases, with 12 bases between them. This CDR3 has 13 amino acids. CDR3 sequence: CASSGAPGQPQHF. CDR3 coding DNA: TGTGCCAGCTCAGGGGCCCCTGGGCAGCCCCAGCATTTT.

The chain couples TRBV6-5 to TRBJ1-6; 9 nucleotides agree with TRBD1. Per germline, CDR1 MNHEY and CDR2 SVGAGI. J was trimmed by 9 bases and V by 6 bases; bases with no gene match: 6. This CDR3 region has 14 residues. CDR3 sequence (DNA): TGTGCCAGCAGCTTGACAGGGGGTCTTTCACCCCTCCACTTT. This encodes CASSLTGGLSPLHF.

This rearrangement joins TRBV15 to TRBJ1-2; 9 bases are shared with TRBD1. This CDR3 region has 14 residues. Germline V CDR1 and CDR2: LNHNV, YYDKDF (reference sequence). The V segment lost 6 bases and the J segment 6 bases; nucleotides outside the gene matches: 8. In DNA, the CDR3 is TGTGCCACCAGTTCGGACAGGGGCTTTAATGGCTACACCTTC. Its protein product is CATSSDRGFNGYTF.